This TCR beta chain was observed in a study of cytomegalovirus exposure and HLA in healthy donors. Findings and limits, study-wide: A later analysis found TCR association rates differed by HLA locus, highest for DRB1 and lowest for HLA-C. In an earlier analysis, in 540 or so donors, most V segments appeared productive either ~90% or ~30% of the time.

Use of 60 Vbeta and 13 Jbeta primers characterized the PCR. Original handling: Later analysis identified 65 million to 80 million unique TCR beta chains, roughly 11 million shared. Clones were sequenced by immunoSEQ multiplex PCR, and TCRdb holds only the in-frame ones, with some missing. The V and J calls and the clone size are those of that table, but D and trimming were determined from the DNA. The sample data list roughly 30,000 clones. Per germline, CDR1 MNHEY and CDR2 SVGAGI. This CDR3 is built from 16 residues. With 0 bases clipped from V and 1 base from J, the junction kept 6 bases outside the gene matches. With respect to this clone: Its antigen is not known.

The origin of this receptor is a woman aged 40 to 50 in good health and CMV-seropositive. The V call is TRBV6-5, the J call TRBJ2-7, with 7 nucleotides matching TRBD2. Input material: PBMCs. The CDR3: CASSYSWGRESYEQYF. The CDR3 nucleotides read TGTGCCAGCAGTTACTCGTGGGGGAGGGAATCCTACGAGCAGTACTTC.